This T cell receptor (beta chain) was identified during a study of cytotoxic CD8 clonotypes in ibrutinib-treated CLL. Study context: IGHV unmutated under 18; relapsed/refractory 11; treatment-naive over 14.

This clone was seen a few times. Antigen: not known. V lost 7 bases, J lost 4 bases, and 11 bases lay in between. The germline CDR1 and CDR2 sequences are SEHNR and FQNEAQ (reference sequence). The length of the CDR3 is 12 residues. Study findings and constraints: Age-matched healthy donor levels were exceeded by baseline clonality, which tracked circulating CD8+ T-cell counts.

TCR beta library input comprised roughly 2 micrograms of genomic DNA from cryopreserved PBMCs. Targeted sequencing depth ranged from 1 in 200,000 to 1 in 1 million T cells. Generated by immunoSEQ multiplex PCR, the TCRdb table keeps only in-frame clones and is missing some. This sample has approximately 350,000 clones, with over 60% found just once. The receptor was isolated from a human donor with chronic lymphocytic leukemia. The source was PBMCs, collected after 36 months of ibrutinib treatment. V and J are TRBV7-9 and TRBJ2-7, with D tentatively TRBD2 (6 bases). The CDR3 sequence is CASTNGGYEQYF. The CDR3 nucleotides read TGTGCCAGCACCAATGGGGGGTACGAGCAGTACTTC. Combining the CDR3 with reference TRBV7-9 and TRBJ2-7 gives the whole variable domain DTGVSQNPRHKITKRGQNVTFRCDPISEHNRLYWYRQTLGQGPEFLTYFQNEAQLEKSRLLSDRFSAERPKGSFSTLEIQRTEQGDSAMYLCASTNGGYEQYFGPGTRLTVT.